These T cell receptor beta chains were read from a single sample in a study of T-cell reconstitution after alpha-beta-depleted transplantation in children. TCRdb called the PCR reads again in MiXCR, with one record for every CDR3 protein. The profile covers about 100,000 distinct CDR3 sequences, with under 7% appearing a single time and about 6.1% taken by the ten largest. The material sequenced was PBMCs, mostly from graft donor cells, taken 60 days after TCRalphabeta/CD19-depleted stem cell transplant. All receptors derive from a female patient aged 2 to 10 who had a stem cell transplant for Fanconi anemia, so the T cells may come from the graft donor. Each CDR3 is given with its conserved first and last residue. Fields, in order: D gene, J gene, clone size, V gene, CDR3 DNA, CDR3 protein. The D gene is left open where the match is weak. Clone size is not always given. Where it is, it says once, few, many or a class for expanded clones.

TRBD1 TRBJ1-2 NA TRBV5-1 TGCGCCAGCAGCTTGATAGGACAGGGGGACTATGGCTACACCTTC CASSLIGQGDYGYTF
TRBD2 TRBJ2-5 few TRBV29-1 TGCAGCGTTGATCCAGCGGGGCCACAAGAGACCCAGTACTTC CSVDPAGPQETQYF
TRBD1 TRBJ2-6 many TRBV2 TGTGCCAGCAGTGACCCCCGGTTCATACAGGGGCCCTCTGGGGCCAACGTCCTGACTTTC CASSDPRFIQGPSGANVLTF
NA TRBJ2-7 few TRBV6-1 TGTGCCAGCAGACCCCGGGACCCCGGCCTTGTAGAGCAGTACTTC CASRPRDPGLVEQYF
NA TRBJ2-4 few TRBV20-1 TGCAGTGCTAGAGATAGGGCCCTAATCCAAAACATTCAGTACTTC CSARDRALIQNIQYF
TRBD1 TRBJ2-2 NA TRBV5-1 TGCGCCAGTCACAGGGGCCTACAAAACACCGGGGAGCTGTTTTTT CASHRGLQNTGELFF
TRBD1 TRBJ2-2 many TRBV27 TGTGCCAGCAGTTTCCTCCTCGGGCAGGGGGCACCCGGGGAGCTGTTTTTT CASSFLLGQGAPGELFF
TRBD2 TRBJ2-2 many TRBV28 TGTGCCAGCAGTTTAGTGGCGGGGGGGCCGTCGAACACCGGGGAGCTGTTTTTT CASSLVAGGPSNTGELFF
NA TRBJ2-3 once TRBV20-1 TGCAGTGCTAGGGCAGCGCCCACAGATACGCAGTATTTT CSARAAPTDTQYF
NA TRBJ2-2 many TRBV5-1 TGCGCCAGCAGCTTGGGGGGCTTAAACACCGGGGAGCTGTTTTTT CASSLGGLNTGELFF